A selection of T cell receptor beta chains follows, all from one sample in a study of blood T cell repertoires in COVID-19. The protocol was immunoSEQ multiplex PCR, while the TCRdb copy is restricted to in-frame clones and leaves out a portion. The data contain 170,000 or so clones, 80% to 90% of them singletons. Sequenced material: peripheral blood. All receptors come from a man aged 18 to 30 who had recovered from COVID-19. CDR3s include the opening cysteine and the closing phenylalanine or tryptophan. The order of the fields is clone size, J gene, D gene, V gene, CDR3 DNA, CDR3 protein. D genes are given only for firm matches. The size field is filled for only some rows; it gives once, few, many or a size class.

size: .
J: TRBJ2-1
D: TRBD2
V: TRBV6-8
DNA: TGTGCCAGCAGTTATCGGGGACTAGCGGGATATCCCACGGGGCGGTGTAGTGAGCAGTTCTTC
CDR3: CASSYRGLAGYPTGRCSEQFF

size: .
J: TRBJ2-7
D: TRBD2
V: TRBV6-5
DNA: TGTGCCAGCAGACCCCCCGGGGGGTCCTACGAGCAGTACTTC
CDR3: CASRPPGGSYEQYF

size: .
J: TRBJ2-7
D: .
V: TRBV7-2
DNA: TGTGCCAGCAGTCAAGACTGGGGAGGGGGCGAGCAGTACTTC
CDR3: CASSQDWGGGEQYF

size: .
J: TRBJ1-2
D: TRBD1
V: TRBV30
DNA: TGTGCCTGGAGTCGGGACAGCAACTATGGCTACACCTTC
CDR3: CAWSRDSNYGYTF

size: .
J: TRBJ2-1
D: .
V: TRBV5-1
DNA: TGCGCCAGCAGCGGATCAGGGGTCTATGAGCAGTTCTTC
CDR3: CASSGSGVYEQFF

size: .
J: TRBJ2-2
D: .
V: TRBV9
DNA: TGTGCCAGCAGCGTAGGGGTGGCAGGGAACACCGGGGAGCTGTTTTTT
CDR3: CASSVGVAGNTGELFF

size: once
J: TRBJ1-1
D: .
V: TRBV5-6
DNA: TGTGCCAGCAGCTTCCAACAGGGGAACACTGAAGCTTTCTTT
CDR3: CASSFQQGNTEAFF

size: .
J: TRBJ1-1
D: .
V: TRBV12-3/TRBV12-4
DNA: TGTGCCAGCAGTTTAAGACAGAACACTGAAGCTTTCTTT
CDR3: CASSLRQNTEAFF

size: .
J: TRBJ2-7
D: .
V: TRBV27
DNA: TGTGCCAGCAGTCACCCAATCAGCTACGAGCAGTACTTC
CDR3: CASSHPISYEQYF

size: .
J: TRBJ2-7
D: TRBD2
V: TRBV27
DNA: TGTGCCAGCAGTTCCTTAGCGGGAGAAGGGGACTACGAGCAGTACTTC
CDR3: CASSSLAGEGDYEQYF

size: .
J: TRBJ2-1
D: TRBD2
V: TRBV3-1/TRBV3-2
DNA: TGTGCCAGCAGCCTCGGACTAGCCGGCTACAATGAGCAGTTCTTC
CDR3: CASSLGLAGYNEQFF

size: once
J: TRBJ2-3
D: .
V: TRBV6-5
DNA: TGTGCCAGCAGTTACGACGGAGGTTACATTACAGATACGCAGTATTTT
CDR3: CASSYDGGYITDTQYF

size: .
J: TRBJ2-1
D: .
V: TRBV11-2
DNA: TGTGCCAGCAGCCCAGGGTTGCAGTCGTACAATGAGCAGTTCTTC
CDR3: CASSPGLQSYNEQFF

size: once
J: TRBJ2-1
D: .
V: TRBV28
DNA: TGTGCCAGCAGTTTCGCCGGGAACTATGAGCAGTTCTTC
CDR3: CASSFAGNYEQFF

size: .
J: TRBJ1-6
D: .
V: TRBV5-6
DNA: TGTGCCAGCAGCTTTCGGGTGGGTAATTCACCCCTCCACTTT
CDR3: CASSFRVGNSPLHF

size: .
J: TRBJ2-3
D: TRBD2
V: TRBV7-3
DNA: TGTGCCAGCAGCTTAACGATGGCTAGCGGGAGTCGTGCAGATACGCAGTATTTT
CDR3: CASSLTMASGSRADTQYF

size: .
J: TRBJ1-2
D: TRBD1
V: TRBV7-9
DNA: TGTGCCAGCACCAACTTGGACAGGGAGTTCTATGGCTACACCTTC
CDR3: CASTNLDREFYGYTF

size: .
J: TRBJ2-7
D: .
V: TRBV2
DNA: TGTGCCAGCAGTAGTCAGGGTTCTTATTACGAGCAGTACTTC
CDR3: CASSSQGSYYEQYF

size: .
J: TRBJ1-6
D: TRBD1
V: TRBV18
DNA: TGTGCCAGCACGACCGGGACAGAGATCTATAATTCACCCCTCCACTTT
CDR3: CASTTGTEIYNSPLHF

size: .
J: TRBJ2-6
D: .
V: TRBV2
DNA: TGTGCCAGCAGTGTGGGGGCCCATTGGGGGGCCAACGTCCTGACTTTC
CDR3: CASSVGAHWGANVLTF

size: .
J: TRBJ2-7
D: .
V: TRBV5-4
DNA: TGTGCCAGCAGCTTGGAGCAGGGATCCTACGAGCAGTACTTC
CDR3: CASSLEQGSYEQYF

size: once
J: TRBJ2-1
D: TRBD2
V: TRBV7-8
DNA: TGTGCCAGCAGCTCTCGGACTAGCTATCCCTACAATGAGCAGTTCTTC
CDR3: CASSSRTSYPYNEQFF

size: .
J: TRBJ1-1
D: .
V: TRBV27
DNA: TGTGCCAGCAGTCTGACACCTAACACTGAAGCTTTCTTT
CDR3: CASSLTPNTEAFF

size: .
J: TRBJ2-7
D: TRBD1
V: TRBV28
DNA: TGTGCCAGCAATTTCCGGGACAGGGCTATCTACGAGCAGTACTTC
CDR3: CASNFRDRAIYEQYF

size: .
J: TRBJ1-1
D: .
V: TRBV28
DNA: TGTGCCAGCAGTTCTGACAGGCTGGGGATGAACACTGAAGCTTTCTTT
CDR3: CASSSDRLGMNTEAFF

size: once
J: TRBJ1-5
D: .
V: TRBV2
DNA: TGTGCCAGCAGTGAAGCGCTGGGGGGATGGAAGCCCCAGCATTTT
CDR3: CASSEALGGWKPQHF

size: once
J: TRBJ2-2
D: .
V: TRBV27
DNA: TGTGCCAGCAGTTTTAGTGACGGGGAGCTGTTTTTT
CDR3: CASSFSDGELFF

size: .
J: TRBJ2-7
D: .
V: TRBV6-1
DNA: TGTGCCAGCAGTGATTTTGGAGGGACCGCCTACGAGCAGTACTTC
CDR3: CASSDFGGTAYEQYF